The 7 T cell receptor beta chains in this list originate from one sample, sequenced in a study of CD8 T cells in Susac syndrome. Random hexamers were used to reverse transcribe the RNA input (about 0.5 to 1 ug). From the immunoSEQ multiplex PCR reads, TCRdb called clonotypes with MiXCR, one entry per CDR3 protein. The table includes 150,000 to 160,000 distinct CDR3 sequences, about 95% detected once. Source material: CD8+ T cells from PBMCs. All receptors derive from a human donor with multiple sclerosis.

This rearrangement joins TRBV7-9 to TRBJ2-1, with TRBD2 identical over 7 bases. CDR3 size: 15 residues. The V gene end was trimmed by 1 base and the J gene end by 4 bases; junction bases not matched to a gene: 4. Germline V gene sequence: CDR1 SEHNR, CDR2 FQNEAQ (reference sequence). The CDR3 DNA sequence: TGTGCCAGCAGCTTAGTTGGTAGCGGGTACAATGAGCAGTTCTTC. Translating gives CASSLVGSGYNEQFF.

This sequence joins TRBV6-4 and TRBJ2-3; D perhaps matches TRBD1 (5 bases). Per germline, CDR1 MRHNA and CDR2 SNTAGT. The CDR3 length is 14 residues. V was shortened by 3 bases and J by 3 bases, with 10 bases between the two germline ends. Written as DNA, the CDR3 is TGTGCCAGCAGTGAATCCCAGGGAACAGATACGCAGTATTTT. Translation: CASSESQGTDTQYF.

V gene TRBV27 combines with J gene TRBJ1-2, with D hard to call. This CDR3 is 13 amino acids long. Germline V lookup: CDR1 MNHEY, CDR2 SMNVEV (reference sequence). V gave up 3 bases and J gave up 4 bases, with 9 bases separating them. DNA for the CDR3: TGTGCCAGCAGTTTTGAATGGGGCTATGGCTACACCTTC. It codes for CASSFEWGYGYTF.

V gene TRBV27 combines with J gene TRBJ2-5, with 9 bases matching TRBD1. Trimming cost V 1 base and J 4 bases; bases outside gene matches: 4. The CDR3 has 15 residues. CDR1 is MNHEY, CDR2 SMNVEV, per germline (reference sequence). The DNA of the CDR3 is TGTGCCAGCAGTTTATATCGGACAGGGGCAGAGACCCAGTACTTC. Its translation is CASSLYRTGAETQYF.

The chain uses TRBV2 and TRBJ2-7; no clear D gene. This CDR3 has 11 amino acids. The germline V gene has CDR1 SNHLY and CDR2 FYNNEI. V lost 7 bases and J 6 bases, leaving 10 bases between the germline ends. CDR3 residues: CASMAFSEQYF. For the CDR3, the DNA is TGTGCCAGCATGGCCTTTTCCGAGCAGTACTTC.

The V gene is TRBV10-2, the J gene TRBJ1-2; D unresolved. This CDR3 comprises 13 residues. The ends were cut back, 5 bases at V and 1 base at J, with 8 bases in the middle. CDR1 WSHSY and CDR2 SAAADI come from the germline V gene. In DNA form, the CDR3 reads TGCGCCAGCAGTATCTCTGGTAACTATGGCTACACCTTC. Its protein is CASSISGNYGYTF.

The CDR3 spells CASNPTGRYSTDTQYF. CDR3 nucleotides: TGTGCCAGCAACCCGACAGGTCGATATAGCACAGATACGCAGTATTTT. V is TRBV9 and J is TRBJ2-3; D is perhaps TRBD1 (6 bases). The germline CDR1 and CDR2 sequences are SGDLS and YYNGEE. The CDR3 is made up of 16 amino acids. With 6 bases removed from V and 0 bases from J, the gap between germline ends came to 17 bases.